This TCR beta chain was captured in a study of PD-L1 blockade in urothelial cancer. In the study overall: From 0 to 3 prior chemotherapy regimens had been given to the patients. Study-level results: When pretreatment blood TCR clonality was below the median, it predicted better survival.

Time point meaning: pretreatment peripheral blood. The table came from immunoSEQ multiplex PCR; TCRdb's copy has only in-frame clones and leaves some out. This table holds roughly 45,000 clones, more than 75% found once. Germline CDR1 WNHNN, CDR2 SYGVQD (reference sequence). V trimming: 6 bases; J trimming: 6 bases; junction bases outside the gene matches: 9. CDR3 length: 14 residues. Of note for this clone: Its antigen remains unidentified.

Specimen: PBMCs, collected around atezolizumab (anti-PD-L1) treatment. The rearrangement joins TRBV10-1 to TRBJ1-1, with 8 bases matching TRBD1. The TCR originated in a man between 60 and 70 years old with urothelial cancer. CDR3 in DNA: TGCGCCAGCAGGGTAGGACAGGGAAAGGCTGAAGCTTTCTTT. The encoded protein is CASRVGQGKAEAFF.